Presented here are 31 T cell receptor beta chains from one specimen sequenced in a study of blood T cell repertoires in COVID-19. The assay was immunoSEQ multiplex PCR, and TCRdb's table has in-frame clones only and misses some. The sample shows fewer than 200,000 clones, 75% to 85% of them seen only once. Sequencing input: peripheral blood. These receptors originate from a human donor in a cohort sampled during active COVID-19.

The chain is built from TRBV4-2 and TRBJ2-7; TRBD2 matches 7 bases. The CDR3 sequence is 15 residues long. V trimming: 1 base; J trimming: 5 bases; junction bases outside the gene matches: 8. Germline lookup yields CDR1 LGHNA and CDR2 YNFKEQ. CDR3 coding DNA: TGTGCCAGCAGCCAAGTCTGGGAGGGTCCCAACGAGCAGTACTTC. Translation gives CASSQVWEGPNEQYF.

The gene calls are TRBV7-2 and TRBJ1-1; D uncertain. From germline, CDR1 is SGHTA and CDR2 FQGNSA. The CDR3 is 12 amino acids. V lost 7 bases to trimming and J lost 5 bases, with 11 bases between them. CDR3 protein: CASKSQRTEAFF. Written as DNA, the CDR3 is TGTGCCAGCAAATCCCAACGGACTGAAGCTTTCTTT.

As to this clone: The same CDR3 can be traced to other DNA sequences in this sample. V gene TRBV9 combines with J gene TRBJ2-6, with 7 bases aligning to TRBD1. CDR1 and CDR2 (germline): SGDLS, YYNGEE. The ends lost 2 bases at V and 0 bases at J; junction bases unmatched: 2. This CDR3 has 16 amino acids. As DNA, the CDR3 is TGTGCCAGCAGCGTGGCAGGGGGCTCTGGGGCCAACGTCCTGACTTTC. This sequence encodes CASSVAGGSGANVLTF.

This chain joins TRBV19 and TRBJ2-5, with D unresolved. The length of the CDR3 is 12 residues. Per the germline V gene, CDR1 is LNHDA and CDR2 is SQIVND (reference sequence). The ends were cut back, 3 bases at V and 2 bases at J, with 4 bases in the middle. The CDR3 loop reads CASSMQQETQYF. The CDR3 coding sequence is TGTGCCAGTAGTATGCAGCAAGAGACCCAGTACTTC.

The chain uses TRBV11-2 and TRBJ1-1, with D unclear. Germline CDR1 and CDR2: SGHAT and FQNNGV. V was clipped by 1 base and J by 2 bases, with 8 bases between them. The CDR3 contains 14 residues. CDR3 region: CASSLGTVNTEAFF. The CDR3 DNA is TGTGCCAGCAGCTTAGGTACAGTCAACACTGAAGCTTTCTTT.

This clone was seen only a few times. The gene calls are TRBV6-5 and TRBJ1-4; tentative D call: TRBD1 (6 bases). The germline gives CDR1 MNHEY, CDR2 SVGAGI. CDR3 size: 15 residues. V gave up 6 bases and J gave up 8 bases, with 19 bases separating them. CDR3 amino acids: CASSPLGGAREKLFF. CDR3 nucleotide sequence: TGTGCCAGCAGCCCCCTGGGGGGGGCGAGAGAAAAACTGTTTTTT.

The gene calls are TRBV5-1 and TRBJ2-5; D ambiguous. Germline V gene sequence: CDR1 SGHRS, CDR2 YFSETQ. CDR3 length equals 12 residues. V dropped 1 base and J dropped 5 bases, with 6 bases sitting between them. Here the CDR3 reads CASSLTEETQYF. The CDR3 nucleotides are TGCGCCAGCAGCTTGACGGAGGAGACCCAGTACTTC. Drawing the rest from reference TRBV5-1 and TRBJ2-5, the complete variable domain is KAGVTQTPRYLIKTRGQQVTLSCSPISGHRSVSWYQQTPGQGLQFLFEYFSETQRNKGNFPGRFSGRQFSNSRSEMNVSTLELGDSALYLCASSLTEETQYFGPGTRLLVL.

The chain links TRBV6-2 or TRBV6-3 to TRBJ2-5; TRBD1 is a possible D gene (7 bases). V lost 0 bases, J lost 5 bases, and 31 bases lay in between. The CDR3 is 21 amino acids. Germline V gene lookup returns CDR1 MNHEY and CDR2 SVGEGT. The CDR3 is CASSYSTKSGGRFGATETQYF. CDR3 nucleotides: TGTGCCAGCAGTTACTCGACAAAATCAGGGGGGCGCTTCGGGGCGACGGAGACCCAGTACTTC.

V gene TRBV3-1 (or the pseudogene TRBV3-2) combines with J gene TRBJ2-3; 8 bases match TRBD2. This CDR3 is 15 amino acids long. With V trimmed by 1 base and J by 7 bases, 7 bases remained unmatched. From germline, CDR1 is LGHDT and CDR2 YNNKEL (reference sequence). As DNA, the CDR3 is TGTGCCAGCAGCCAAGCCAGCGGGGGAGGAAATACGCAGTATTTT. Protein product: CASSQASGGGNTQYF.

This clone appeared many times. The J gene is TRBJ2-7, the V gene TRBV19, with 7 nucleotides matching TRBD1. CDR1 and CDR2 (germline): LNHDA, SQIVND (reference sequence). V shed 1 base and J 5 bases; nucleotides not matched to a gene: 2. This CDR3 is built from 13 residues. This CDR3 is CASSIVQGDEQYF. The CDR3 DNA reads TGTGCCAGTAGTATAGTCCAGGGGGACGAGCAGTACTTC.

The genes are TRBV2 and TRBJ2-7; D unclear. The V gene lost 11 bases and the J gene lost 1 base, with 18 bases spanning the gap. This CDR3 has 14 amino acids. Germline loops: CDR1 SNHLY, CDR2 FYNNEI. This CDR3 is CARSRHTESYEQYF. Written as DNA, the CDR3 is TGTGCCCGGTCCAGGCATACCGAGTCCTACGAGCAGTACTTC. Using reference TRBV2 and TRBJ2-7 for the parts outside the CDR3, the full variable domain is EPEVTQTPSHQVTQMGQEVILRCVPISNHLYFYWYRQILGQKVEFLVSFYNNEISEKSEIFDDQFSVERPDGSNFTLKIRSTKLEDSAMYFCARSRHTESYEQYFGPGTRLTVT.

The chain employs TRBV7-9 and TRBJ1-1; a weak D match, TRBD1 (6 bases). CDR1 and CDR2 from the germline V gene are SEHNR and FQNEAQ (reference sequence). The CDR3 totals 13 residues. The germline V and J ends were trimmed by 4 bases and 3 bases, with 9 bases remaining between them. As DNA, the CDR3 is TGTGCCAGCAGCTCTACAGGGTACACTGAAGCTTTCTTT. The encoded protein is CASSSTGYTEAFF. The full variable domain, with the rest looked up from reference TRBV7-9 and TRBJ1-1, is DTGVSQNPRHKITKRGQNVTFRCDPISEHNRLYWYRQTLGQGPEFLTYFQNEAQLEKSRLLSDRFSAERPKGSFSTLEIQRTEQGDSAMYLCASSSTGYTEAFFGQGTRLTVV.

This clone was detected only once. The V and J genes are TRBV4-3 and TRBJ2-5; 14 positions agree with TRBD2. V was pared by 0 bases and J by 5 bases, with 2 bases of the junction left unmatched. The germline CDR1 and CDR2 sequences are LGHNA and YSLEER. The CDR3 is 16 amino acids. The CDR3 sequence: CASSQDRLAGGETQYF. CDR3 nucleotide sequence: TGCGCCAGCAGCCAAGATCGACTAGCGGGAGGGGAGACCCAGTACTTC.

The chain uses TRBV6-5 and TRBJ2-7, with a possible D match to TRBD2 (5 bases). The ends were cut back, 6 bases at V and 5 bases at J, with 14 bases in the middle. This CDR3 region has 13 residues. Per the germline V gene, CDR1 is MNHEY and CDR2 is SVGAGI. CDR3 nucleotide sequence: TGTGCCAGCAGAGTAACGGGATCCCACGAGCAGTACTTC. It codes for CASRVTGSHEQYF.

CDR3: CASSLLGQDYEQYF. The CDR3, as DNA: TGTGCCAGCAGTCTATTGGGCCAGGACTACGAGCAGTACTTC. The chain has TRBV28 and TRBJ2-7, with D uncertain. V was cut by 5 bases and J by 3 bases, with 14 bases left in between. The CDR3 sequence is 14 residues long. In germline, CDR1 is MDHEN, CDR2 SYDVKM.

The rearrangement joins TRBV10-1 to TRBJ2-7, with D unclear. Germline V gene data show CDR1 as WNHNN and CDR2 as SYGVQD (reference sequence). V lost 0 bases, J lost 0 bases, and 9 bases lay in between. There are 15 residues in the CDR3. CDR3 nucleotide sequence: TGCGCCAGCAGTGAGTCAGGAGCTGACTCCTACGAGCAGTACTTC. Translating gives CASSESGADSYEQYF.

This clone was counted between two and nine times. The CDR3 here is CASTRLHEQFF. Written as DNA, the CDR3 is TGTGCCAGCACCCGTCTCCATGAGCAGTTCTTC. The V gene is TRBV7-8, the J gene TRBJ2-1; no firm D call. The CDR3 covers 11 residues. Germline CDR1 and CDR2: SGHVS and FQNEAQ. Trimming took off 7 bases at V and 8 bases at J, with 9 bases between the two ends.

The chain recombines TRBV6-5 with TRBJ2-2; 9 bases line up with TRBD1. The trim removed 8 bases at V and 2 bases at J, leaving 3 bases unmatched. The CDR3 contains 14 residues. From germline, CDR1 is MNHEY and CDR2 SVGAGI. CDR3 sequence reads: CASRTGVNTGELFF. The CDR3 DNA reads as TGTGCCAGCCGGACAGGGGTTAACACCGGGGAGCTGTTTTTT.

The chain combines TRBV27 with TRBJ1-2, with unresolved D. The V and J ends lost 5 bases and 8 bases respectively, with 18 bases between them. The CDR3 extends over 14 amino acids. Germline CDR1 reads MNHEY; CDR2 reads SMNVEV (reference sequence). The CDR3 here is CASSNLQEAVGYTF. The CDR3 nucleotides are TGTGCCAGCAGTAACCTTCAAGAAGCGGTCGGCTACACCTTC.

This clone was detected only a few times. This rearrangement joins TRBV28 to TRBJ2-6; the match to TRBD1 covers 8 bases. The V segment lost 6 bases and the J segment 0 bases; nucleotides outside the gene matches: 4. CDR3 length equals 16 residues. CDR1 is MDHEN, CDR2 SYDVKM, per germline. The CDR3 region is CASRGQASSGANVLTF. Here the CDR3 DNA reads TGTGCCAGCAGGGGACAGGCCTCCTCTGGGGCCAACGTCCTGACTTTC.

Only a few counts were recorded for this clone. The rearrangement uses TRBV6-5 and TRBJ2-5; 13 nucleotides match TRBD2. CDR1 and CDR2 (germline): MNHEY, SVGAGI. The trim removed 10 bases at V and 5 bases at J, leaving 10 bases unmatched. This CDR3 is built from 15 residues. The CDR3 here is CATKLAGGPRETQYF. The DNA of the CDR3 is TGTGCCACCAAACTAGCGGGGGGGCCTCGGGAGACCCAGTACTTC.

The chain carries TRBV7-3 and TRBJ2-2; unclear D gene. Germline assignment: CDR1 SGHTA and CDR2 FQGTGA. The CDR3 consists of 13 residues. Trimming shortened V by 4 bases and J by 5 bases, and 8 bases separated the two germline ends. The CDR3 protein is CASSSTSTGELFF. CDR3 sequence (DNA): TGTGCCAGCAGCTCGACTTCAACCGGGGAGCTGTTTTTT.

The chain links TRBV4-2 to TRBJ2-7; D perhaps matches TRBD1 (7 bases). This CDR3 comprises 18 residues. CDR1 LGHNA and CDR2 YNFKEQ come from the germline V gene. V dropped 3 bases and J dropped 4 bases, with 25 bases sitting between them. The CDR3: CASSQGVGFGGGVYEQYF. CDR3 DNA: TGTGCCAGCAGCCAGGGAGTAGGTTTCGGAGGGGGCGTTTACGAGCAGTACTTC.

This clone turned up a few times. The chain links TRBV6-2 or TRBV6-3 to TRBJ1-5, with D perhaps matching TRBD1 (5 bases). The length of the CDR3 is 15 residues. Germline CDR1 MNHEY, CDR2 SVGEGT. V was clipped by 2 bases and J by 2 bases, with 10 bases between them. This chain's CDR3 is CASSYGGSRNQPQHF. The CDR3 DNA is TGTGCCAGCAGTTACGGGGGGAGCCGCAATCAGCCCCAGCATTTT.

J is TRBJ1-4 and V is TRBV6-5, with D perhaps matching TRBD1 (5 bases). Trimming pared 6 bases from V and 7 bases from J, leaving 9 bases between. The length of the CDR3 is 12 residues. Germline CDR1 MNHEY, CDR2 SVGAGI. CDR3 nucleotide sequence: TGTGCCAGCAGGCAGGGCATTGAAAAACTGTTTTTT. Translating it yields CASRQGIEKLFF.

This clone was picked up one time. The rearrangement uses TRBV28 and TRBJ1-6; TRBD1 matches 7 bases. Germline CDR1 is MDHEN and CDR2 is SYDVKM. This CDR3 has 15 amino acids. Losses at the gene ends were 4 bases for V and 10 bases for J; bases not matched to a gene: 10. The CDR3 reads CASSSFDRVSSPLHF. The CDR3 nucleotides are TGTGCCAGCAGTTCCTTTGACAGGGTATCCTCACCCCTCCACTTT.

CDR3 sequence: CASSTLTGVYNSPLHF. DNA for the CDR3: TGTGCCAGCAGCACACTGACAGGGGTTTATAATTCACCCCTCCACTTT. This chain links TRBV9 with TRBJ1-6; 8 bases are shared with TRBD1. CDR1 and CDR2 (germline): SGDLS, YYNGEE. Unmatched junction bases numbered 7, after V lost 4 bases and J lost 4 bases. The CDR3 is made up of 16 amino acids.

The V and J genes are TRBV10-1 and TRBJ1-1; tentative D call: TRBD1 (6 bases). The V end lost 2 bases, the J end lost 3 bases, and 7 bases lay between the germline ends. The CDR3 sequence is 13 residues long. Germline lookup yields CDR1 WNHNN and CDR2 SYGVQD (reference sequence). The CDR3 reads CASSETGYTEAFF. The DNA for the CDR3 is TGCGCCAGCAGTGAGACAGGGTACACTGAAGCTTTCTTT.

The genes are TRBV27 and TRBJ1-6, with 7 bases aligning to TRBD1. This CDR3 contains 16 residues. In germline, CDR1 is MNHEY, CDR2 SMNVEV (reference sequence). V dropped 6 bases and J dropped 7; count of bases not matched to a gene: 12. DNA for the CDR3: TGTGCCAGCAGAGAGAAAGGGGGCGCAGGGAATTCACCCCTCCACTTT. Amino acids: CASREKGGAGNSPLHF.

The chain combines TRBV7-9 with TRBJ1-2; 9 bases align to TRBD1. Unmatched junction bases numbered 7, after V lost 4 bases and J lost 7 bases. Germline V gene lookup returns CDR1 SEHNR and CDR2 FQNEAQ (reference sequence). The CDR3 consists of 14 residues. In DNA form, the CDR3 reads TGTGCCAGCAGCTCTACCGGGACAGGGTCTGGCTACACCTTC. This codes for CASSSTGTGSGYTF. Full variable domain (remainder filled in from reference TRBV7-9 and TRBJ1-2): DTGVSQNPRHKITKRGQNVTFRCDPISEHNRLYWYRQTLGQGPEFLTYFQNEAQLEKSRLLSDRFSAERPKGSFSTLEIQRTEQGDSAMYLCASSSTGTGSGYTFGSGTRLTVV.

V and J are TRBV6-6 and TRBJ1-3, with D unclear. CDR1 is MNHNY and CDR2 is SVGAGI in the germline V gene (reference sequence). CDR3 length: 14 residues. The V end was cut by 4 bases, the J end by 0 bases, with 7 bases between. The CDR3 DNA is TGTGCCAGCAGTTTCGAGAGCTCTGGAAACACCATATATTTT. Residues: CASSFESSGNTIYF.